This T cell receptor beta chain was identified in a study of blood T cells in healthy people across ages. In its sample, this clonotype was seen a few times. A J-beta primer mix and a sample-barcoded 5' primer were used in a second PCR of roughly 7 to 12 cycles. Each cDNA molecule carried a tag from a template-switch adaptor that contained 12 random nucleotides. TCRdb re-derived calls from the 5' RACE reads in MiXCR, one entry per CDR3 protein. The sample has fewer than 1.5 million distinct CDR3 sequences, roughly 45% seen once; the top ten hold 7.9%. This CDR3 has 15 residues. V lost 1 base to trimming and J lost 2 bases, with 11 bases between them. Germline V gene lookup returns CDR1 SGHTA and CDR2 FQGNSA.

J is TRBJ1-2 and V is TRBV7-2; perhaps TRBD1 as D (5 bases). This receptor was obtained from a woman under 30 in good health. Material for sequencing was blood. The CDR3 is CASSLVDGGNYGYTF. In DNA form, the CDR3 reads TGTGCCAGCAGCTTAGTCGACGGGGGAAACTATGGCTACACCTTC.